What follows are 2 T cell receptor beta chains derived from one specimen sequenced in a study of T cell responses to AZD1222 COVID-19 vaccine. The method was immunoSEQ multiplex PCR; TCRdb's version includes in-frame clones alone and lacks a portion of them. The repertoire has about 140,000 clones, around 91% of them found once; the top ten carry around 1.5%. This specimen was peripheral blood, taken on day 0 of AZD1222 vaccination. Source of these receptors: an adult in good health.

The rearrangement joins TRBV19 to TRBJ1-1, with D perhaps matching TRBD1 (6 bases). V lost 8 bases and J lost 0, with 16 bases in between. CDR1 is LNHDA, CDR2 SQIVND, per germline (reference sequence). This CDR3 is 15 amino acids long. CDR3 in DNA: TGTGCCAGTGTTGATCCGGGACACGTGAACACTGAAGCTTTCTTT. This sequence encodes CASVDPGHVNTEAFF.

V gene TRBV28 combines with J gene TRBJ2-7; D gene unclear. CDR1 MDHEN and CDR2 SYDVKM come from the germline V gene. The CDR3 is 12 amino acids. Trimming took off 1 base at V and 7 bases at J, with 8 bases between the two ends. In DNA, the CDR3 is TGTGCCAGCAGTTTATCGTTGCGGGAGCAGTACTTC. This encodes CASSLSLREQYF.